Only a few counts were recorded for the clone carrying this T cell receptor (beta chain). What it recognizes is unknown. MiXCR, run by TCRdb on the reads, gives a single entry per CDR3 protein. The table includes 300,000 to 450,000 distinct CDR3 sequences, roughly 20% detected once. This record comes from a study of T cell repertoires in cytomegalovirus infection. Study overall: From public TCR beta signatures came an indication of both CMV infection and matching HLA type. General observations from the study: Identification of carriers of CMV plus the relevant HLA was achieved through cumulative public TCR beta family frequency. CMV-specific HLA-C-restricted TCR beta clonotypes dominated the ex vivo response.

The junction had 8 bases not matched to a gene; V was cut back by 5 bases and J by 8 bases. The V gene's germline CDR1 is DFQATT and CDR2 SNEGSKA (reference sequence). There are 15 residues in the CDR3. This chain connects TRBV20-1 to TRBJ1-6; 11 nucleotides line up with TRBD1. The TCR comes from a human donor in good health (CMV status not recorded). Some clones in this sample may be carry-over from other donors' samples. Sample: PBMCs. The CDR3 DNA reads TGCAGTGCTTACGCCGGACAGGGGGCTGATTCACCCCTCCACTTT. Translation: CSAYAGQGADSPLHF.